A single sample gave rise to the 18 T cell receptor beta chains below, sequenced in a study of OX40 agonist ivuxolimab in advanced cancers. TCRdb keeps only in-frame clones here, not all; method: immunoSEQ multiplex PCR. The table lists 39,000 or so clones, 70% to 90% of them singletons. Sequenced here: CD4+ or CD8+ T cells sorted from blood, sampled in a trial of the OX40 agonist ivuxolimab. These receptor sequences come from an adult with an advanced solid tumor such as melanoma, head and neck, liver or kidney cancer.

The chain links TRBV27 to TRBJ2-2; the D call may be TRBD1 or TRBD2 (5 bases each). The germline V gene encodes CDR1 MNHEY and CDR2 SMNVEV (reference sequence). This CDR3 has 15 amino acids. The V end was cut by 8 bases, the J end by 0 bases, with 13 bases between. The chain's CDR3 is CASSQRGPNTGELFF. The CDR3, as DNA: TGTGCCAGCTCCCAGAGGGGACCGAACACCGGGGAGCTGTTTTTT.

V and J are TRBV11-2 and TRBJ2-1; 10 nucleotides line up with TRBD2. V shed 2 bases and J 1 base; nucleotides not matched to a gene: 2. The CDR3 sequence is 16 residues long. Germline V lookup: CDR1 SGHAT, CDR2 FQNNGV. CDR3 nucleotides: TGTGCCAGCAGCTTAACTAGCGGGGCATCCTACAATGAGCAGTTCTTC. Translation gives CASSLTSGASYNEQFF.

This clone occurred a few times. The CDR3: CASSQEHGTYEQYF. CDR3 nucleotide sequence: TGCGCCAGCAGCCAAGAACACGGAACCTACGAGCAGTACTTC. The chain has TRBV4-1 and TRBJ2-7; unclear D gene. This CDR3 region has 14 residues. V lost 0 bases to trimming and J lost 2 bases, with 8 bases between them. Germline CDR1 MGHRA, CDR2 YSYEKL.

The rearrangement uses TRBV7-2 and TRBJ1-4; D is unresolved. Between the trimmed V and J ends, which lost 2 bases and 5 bases, there was a span of 9 bases. Germline assignment: CDR1 SGHTA and CDR2 FQGNSA. The CDR3 runs 14 residues. CDR3 sequence: CASSLRALNEKLFF. CDR3 nucleotides: TGTGCCAGCAGCTTACGGGCTCTCAATGAAAAACTGTTTTTT.

The V gene is TRBV10-3, the J gene TRBJ1-1; D is uncertain. The CDR3 is 12 residues long. Looked up from germline, CDR1 is ENHRY and CDR2 is SYGVKD. The V end was cut by 4 bases, the J end by 0 bases, with 3 bases between. As DNA, the CDR3 is TGTGCCATCAGTGGCCTGAACACTGAAGCTTTCTTT. It specifies CAISGLNTEAFF.

This clone was seen more than once but under ten times. The genes are TRBV29-1 and TRBJ2-7; 7 bases map to TRBD2. This CDR3 region has 14 residues. Germline V gene sequence: CDR1 SQVTM, CDR2 ANQGSEA. Trimming removed 4 bases from V and 2 bases from J; junction bases left unmatched: 8. The CDR3 DNA sequence: TGCAGCGTTGTTAAGTTGGGAGGGCCCTACGAGCAGTACTTC. It codes for CSVVKLGGPYEQYF.

The rearrangement links TRBV11-3 to TRBJ2-7; TRBD1 aligns across 9 bases. There are 15 residues in the CDR3. The trim removed 3 bases at V and 0 bases at J, leaving 3 bases unmatched. Germline CDR1 is SGHNT and CDR2 is YENEEA. The CDR3 loop is CASSFMDRGSYEQYF. The CDR3 nucleotides are TGTGCCAGCAGCTTCATGGACAGGGGCTCCTACGAGCAGTACTTC. Variable domain in full (rest from reference TRBV11-3 and TRBJ2-7): EAGVVQSPRYKIIEKKQPVAFWCNPISGHNTLYWYLQNLGQGPELLIRYENEEAVDDSQLPKDRFSAERLKGVDSTLKIQPAELGDSAVYLCASSFMDRGSYEQYFGPGTRLTVT.

The rearrangement uses TRBV5-4 and TRBJ1-2, with D perhaps TRBD1 (5 bases). Per the germline V gene, CDR1 is SGHNT and CDR2 is YYREEE (reference sequence). The CDR3 spans 15 residues. V was trimmed by 5 bases and J by 0 bases, leaving 14 bases between them. CDR3 amino acids: CASRAAQQANYGYTF. Written as DNA, the CDR3 is TGTGCCAGCAGAGCTGCCCAACAGGCTAACTATGGCTACACCTTC. Combining the CDR3 with reference TRBV5-4 and TRBJ1-2 gives the whole variable domain ETGVTQSPTHLIKTRGQQVTLRCSSQSGHNTVSWYQQALGQGPQFIFQYYREEENGRGNFPPRFSGLQFPNYSSELNVNALELDDSALYLCASRAAQQANYGYTFGSGTRLTVV.

V is TRBV11-3 and J is TRBJ2-7, with 7 positions matching TRBD1. The CDR3 contains 13 residues. Germline lookup yields CDR1 SGHNT and CDR2 YENEEA. Unmatched junction bases numbered 3, after V lost 5 bases and J lost 2 bases. This CDR3 reads CASSPGTAYEQYF. The DNA of the CDR3 is TGTGCCAGCAGCCCCGGGACAGCCTACGAGCAGTACTTC.

The rearrangement joins TRBV7-9 to TRBJ1-5; 7 bases are shared with TRBD1. This CDR3 spans 13 amino acids. Germline V lookup: CDR1 SEHNR, CDR2 FQNEAQ (reference sequence). The ends lost 3 bases at V and 6 bases at J; junction bases unmatched: 2. CDR3 in DNA: TGTGCCAGCAGCTTTACAGGGGCTCAGCCCCAGCATTTT. Translation: CASSFTGAQPQHF. Filled out from reference TRBV7-9 and TRBJ1-5, the complete variable domain reads DTGVSQNPRHKITKRGQNVTFRCDPISEHNRLYWYRQTLGQGPEFLTYFQNEAQLEKSRLLSDRFSAERPKGSFSTLEIQRTEQGDSAMYLCASSFTGAQPQHFGDGTRLSIL.

The chain carries TRBV2 and TRBJ1-1; D is undetermined. The length of the CDR3 is 12 residues. V gave up 7 bases and J gave up 0 bases, with 6 bases separating them. Germline CDR1 is SNHLY and CDR2 is FYNNEI. For the CDR3, the DNA is TGTGCCAGCAAAGAACTGAACACTGAAGCTTTCTTT. Translated, it gives CASKELNTEAFF.

CDR3 residues: CASMGRGTGELFF. CDR3 DNA: TGTGCCAGTATGGGCAGGGGTACCGGGGAGCTGTTTTTT. This chain uses TRBV9 with TRBJ2-2; D possibly corresponds to TRBD1 (6 bases). This CDR3 comprises 13 residues. Germline CDR1 SGDLS, CDR2 YYNGEE. The germline V and J ends were trimmed by 8 bases and 5 bases, with 13 bases remaining between them.

The chain uses TRBV18 and TRBJ2-7; 11 positions agree with TRBD1. CDR1 KGHSH and CDR2 LQKENI come from the germline V gene. V dropped 6 bases and J dropped 3; count of bases not matched to a gene: 4. The CDR3 is made up of 14 amino acids. CDR3 nucleotides: TGTGCCAGCTCTGCCGGGACAGGGGGCTACGAGCAGTACTTC. Translating it yields CASSAGTGGYEQYF. Supplemented by reference TRBV18 and TRBJ2-7, the full variable domain reads NAGVMQNPRHLVRRRGQEARLRCSPMKGHSHVYWYRQLPEEGLKFMVYLQKENIIDESGMPKERFSAEFPKEGPSILRIQQVVRGDSAAYFCASSAGTGGYEQYFGPGTRLTVT.

The chain has TRBV6-1 and TRBJ1-4, with TRBD1 matching over 10 bases. V was clipped by 6 bases and J by 7 bases; unmatched bases: 5. Per the germline V gene, CDR1 is MNHNS and CDR2 is SASEGT. The CDR3 contains 14 residues. The chain's CDR3 is CASRPGTGVEKLFF. The CDR3 nucleotides read TGTGCCAGCAGACCCGGGACAGGGGTTGAAAAACTGTTTTTT.

The V gene is TRBV13, the J gene TRBJ1-2, with 11 positions matching TRBD1. Germline CDR1 reads PRHDT; CDR2 reads FYEKMQ (reference sequence). This CDR3 is 16 amino acids long. The junction had 12 bases not matched to a gene; V was cut back by 5 bases and J by 7 bases. The CDR3 sequence is CASSNPTSGTGGGYTF. In DNA form, the CDR3 reads TGTGCCAGCAGCAACCCGACTAGTGGGACAGGGGGTGGCTACACCTTC.

This clone was recorded only once. The chain recombines TRBV5-6 with TRBJ2-7; D perhaps matches TRBD1 (6 bases). CDR3 size: 16 residues. Germline CDR1 SGHDT, CDR2 YYEEEE. V was cut by 3 bases and J by 8 bases, with 24 bases left in between. This chain's CDR3 is CASSSDNRVGVVQQYF. The CDR3 bases are TGTGCCAGCAGCTCGGACAACAGGGTCGGTGTTGTGCAGCAGTACTTC.

The gene calls are TRBV18 and TRBJ1-1; D is uncertain. Trimming shortened V by 5 bases and J by 0 bases, and 10 bases separated the two germline ends. The CDR3 runs 14 residues. The germline V gene has CDR1 KGHSH and CDR2 LQKENI. In DNA form, the CDR3 reads TGTGCCAGCTCAGCGGACGGCATGAACACTGAAGCTTTCTTT. Translating gives CASSADGMNTEAFF.

The chain carries TRBV11-2 and TRBJ1-5; 8 nucleotides match TRBD1. The CDR3 sequence is 16 residues long. Germline CDR1 SGHAT, CDR2 FQNNGV. V gave up 0 bases and J gave up 6 bases; unmatched junction bases: 7. CDR3 amino acids: CASSLDFRQGAQPQHF. The CDR3 nucleotides are TGTGCCAGCAGCTTAGATTTTAGGCAGGGGGCTCAGCCCCAGCATTTT. The full variable domain, its missing parts supplied by reference TRBV11-2 and TRBJ1-5, is EAGVAQSPRYKIIEKRQSVAFWCNPISGHATLYWYQQILGQGPKLLIQFQNNGVVDDSQLPKDRFSAERLKGVDSTLKIQPAKLEDSAVYLCASSLDFRQGAQPQHFGDGTRLSIL.